Listed here is a single T cell receptor beta chain. Its antigen is not known. CDR3 size: 15 residues. V was trimmed by 0 bases and J by 1 base, leaving 7 bases between them. Looked up from germline, CDR1 is MNHNY and CDR2 is SVGAGI (reference sequence). The data were obtained in a study of cytomegalovirus exposure and HLA in healthy donors. Findings and caveats of the study: At a 0.05 false discovery rate, a later analysis found roughly 17,000 TCR beta sequences to be associated with HLA alleles.

Primers included in the PCR were 60 Vbeta and 13 Jbeta primers. TCRdb's copy holds only in-frame clones and misses some; the assay was immunoSEQ multiplex PCR. The data hold around 180,000 clones, with over 60% observed a single time. The TCR was taken from a woman aged 40 to 50 in good health and CMV-seronegative. The sample taken for sequencing was PBMCs. The V gene is TRBV6-6, the J gene TRBJ1-5, with a possible D match to TRBD1 (5 bases). CDR3 sequence: CASSYSRGSNQPQHF. The CDR3 DNA reads as TGTGCCAGCAGTTACTCCCGGGGGAGCAATCAGCCCCAGCATTTT.